These T cell receptor beta chains were read from a single sample in a study of blood T cell repertoires in COVID-19. TCRdb's copy holds only in-frame clones and misses some; the assay was immunoSEQ multiplex PCR. The table records some 97,000 clones, 90% of them present only once. Sequenced sample: peripheral blood. Receptors originate from a man between 60 and 75 years old with acute or convalescent COVID-19. Each CDR3 is given with its conserved first and last residue. The D gene is left open where the match is weak. Expanded clones are given a class, and other clones once, few, many or no size at all.

D: -; V: TRBV30; length: 11; size: -; J: TRBJ1-2; CDR3: CAWSMGPGYTF; DNA: TGTGCCTGGAGTATGGGGCCTGGCTACACCTTC
D: TRBD1; V: TRBV12-5; length: 14; size: -; J: TRBJ1-2; CDR3: CASGLPRPGQGYTF; DNA: TGTGCTAGTGGTTTGCCCCGACCGGGACAGGGCTACACCTTC
D: -; V: TRBV14; length: 16; size: -; J: TRBJ1-6; CDR3: CASSHPGMVKNSPLHF; DNA: TGTGCCAGCAGCCACCCCGGGATGGTTAAGAATTCACCCCTCCACTTT
D: -; V: TRBV14; length: 17; size: -; J: TRBJ2-3; CDR3: CASSRRAQGRSTDTQYF; DNA: TGTGCCAGCAGCCGCCGCGCACAGGGAAGAAGCACAGATACGCAGTATTTT
D: TRBD2; V: TRBV24-1; length: 15; size: -; J: TRBJ2-3; CDR3: CATSDPREGADTQYF; DNA: TGTGCCACCAGTGATCCGCGGGAGGGGGCAGATACGCAGTATTTT
D: -; V: TRBV6-1; length: 13; size: once; J: TRBJ1-1; CDR3: CASSEGPGSEAFF; DNA: TGTGCCAGCAGTGAAGGTCCGGGGAGTGAAGCTTTCTTT
D: -; V: TRBV3-1/TRBV3-2; length: 14; size: -; J: TRBJ1-1; CDR3: CASSQNRLNTEAFF; DNA: TGTGCCAGCAGCCAAAACAGGTTGAACACTGAAGCTTTCTTT
D: -; V: TRBV6-6; length: 16; size: -; J: TRBJ1-2; CDR3: CASLLKAGPVMNGYTF; DNA: TGTGCCAGCCTACTAAAAGCGGGTCCGGTAATGAATGGCTACACCTTC
D: TRBD1; V: TRBV4-2; length: 18; size: -; J: TRBJ2-3; CDR3: CASSQAPQGQRLTDTQYF; DNA: TGTGCCAGCAGCCAGGCGCCCCAGGGACAGCGACTTACAGATACGCAGTATTTT
D: -; V: TRBV5-5; length: 13; size: -; J: TRBJ1-5; CDR3: CASTGTLNQPQHF; DNA: TGTGCCAGTACCGGGACACTCAATCAGCCCCAGCATTTT
D: -; V: TRBV29-1; length: 10; size: -; J: TRBJ2-3; CDR3: CSVESNTQYF; DNA: TGCAGCGTTGAGTCTAATACGCAGTATTTT
D: TRBD2; V: TRBV11-2; length: 16; size: -; J: TRBJ2-5; CDR3: CASSFGLAGGSETQYF; DNA: TGTGCCAGCAGCTTCGGACTAGCGGGGGGATCAGAGACCCAGTACTTC
D: -; V: TRBV27; length: 14; size: -; J: TRBJ1-5; CDR3: CASSLVGGNQPQHF; DNA: TGTGCCAGCAGTTTAGTAGGGGGCAATCAGCCCCAGCATTTT
D: -; V: TRBV15; length: 15; size: -; J: TRBJ2-4; CDR3: CATSTRTGLQNIQYF; DNA: TGTGCCACCAGCACCCGAACAGGGCTCCAAAACATTCAGTACTTC
D: -; V: TRBV2; length: 15; size: -; J: TRBJ1-5; CDR3: CASSGTSNSNQPQHF; DNA: TGTGCCAGCAGTGGAACAAGTAACAGCAATCAGCCCCAGCATTTT
D: -; V: TRBV10-3; length: 14; size: -; J: TRBJ1-3; CDR3: CAISTRKSGNTIYF; DNA: TGTGCCATCAGCACAAGAAAATCTGGAAACACCATATATTTT
D: TRBD1; V: TRBV24-1; length: 16; size: once; J: TRBJ2-1; CDR3: CATSESGGGEYNEQFF; DNA: TGTGCCACCAGTGAATCAGGGGGCGGGGAGTACAATGAGCAGTTCTTC
D: TRBD1; V: TRBV5-1; length: 16; size: few; J: TRBJ2-1; CDR3: CASSSSGTDRYNEQFF; DNA: TGCGCCAGCAGCTCTTCGGGGACAGACCGTTACAATGAGCAGTTCTTC
D: -; V: TRBV5-1; length: 11; size: -; J: TRBJ2-1; CDR3: CASSRYNEQFF; DNA: TGCGCCAGCAGCCGGTACAATGAGCAGTTCTTC
D: TRBD2; V: TRBV10-3; length: 13; size: -; J: TRBJ2-2; CDR3: CASGGGGTGELFF; DNA: TGTGCCAGCGGGGGGGGAGGAACCGGGGAGCTGTTTTTT
D: TRBD1; V: TRBV5-6; length: 15; size: -; J: TRBJ1-1; CDR3: CASSPDRGASAEAFF; DNA: TGTGCCAGCAGCCCGGACAGGGGAGCGAGCGCTGAAGCTTTCTTT
D: TRBD1; V: TRBV7-8; length: 13; size: -; J: TRBJ2-5; CDR3: CASSFTGGKTQYF; DNA: TGTGCCAGCAGCTTCACAGGGGGAAAGACCCAGTACTTC
D: -; V: TRBV18; length: 14; size: -; J: TRBJ2-3; CDR3: CASSPLDSTDTQYF; DNA: TGTGCCAGCTCACCGCTAGATAGCACAGATACGCAGTATTTT
D: -; V: TRBV7-2; length: 12; size: -; J: TRBJ2-1; CDR3: CASSLAGGLVFF; DNA: TGTGCCAGCAGCTTAGCGGGGGGGCTTGTATTCTTC
D: -; V: TRBV3-1/TRBV3-2; length: 13; size: -; J: TRBJ1-6; CDR3: CASSHPGDSPLHF; DNA: TGTGCCAGCAGCCATCCGGGGGATTCACCCCTCCACTTT
D: TRBD1; V: TRBV3-1/TRBV3-2; length: 19; size: -; J: TRBJ1-6; CDR3: CASSTYIVGTGNYDSPLHF; DNA: TGTGCCAGCAGCACCTATATCGTGGGGACAGGGAATTATGATTCACCCCTCCACTTT
D: -; V: TRBV19; length: 13; size: -; J: TRBJ2-1; CDR3: CASSTSVYNEQFF; DNA: TGTGCCAGTAGTACCTCAGTTTACAATGAGCAGTTCTTC
D: -; V: TRBV7-2; length: 14; size: -; J: TRBJ1-3; CDR3: CASSLDSSGNTIYF; DNA: TGTGCCAGCAGCTTAGATAGCTCTGGAAACACCATATATTTT
D: -; V: TRBV7-8; length: 14; size: -; J: TRBJ1-4; CDR3: CASSREEGSEKLFF; DNA: TGTGCCAGCAGCCGGGAGGAGGGGAGTGAAAAACTGTTTTTT
D: TRBD2; V: TRBV14; length: 17; size: -; J: TRBJ2-7; CDR3: CASSQLRAAGASYEQYF; DNA: TGTGCCAGCAGCCAATTAAGAGCAGCGGGGGCTTCCTACGAGCAGTACTTC
D: -; V: TRBV18; length: 17; size: -; J: TRBJ1-1; CDR3: CASSPWDFRALNTEAFF; DNA: TGTGCCAGCTCACCGTGGGACTTCCGCGCTCTGAACACTGAAGCTTTCTTT
D: -; V: TRBV6-5; length: 14; size: -; J: TRBJ1-6; CDR3: CASSGTRDNSPLHF; DNA: TGTGCCAGCAGCGGGACAAGAGATAATTCACCCCTCCACTTT
D: -; V: TRBV12-3/TRBV12-4; length: 13; size: -; J: TRBJ1-1; CDR3: CASSFRGYTEAFF; DNA: TGTGCCAGCAGTTTCAGGGGTTACACTGAAGCTTTCTTT
D: -; V: TRBV7-8; length: 13; size: -; J: TRBJ2-6; CDR3: CASSPPGSNVLTF; DNA: TGTGCCAGCAGCCCCCCGGGAAGCAACGTCCTGACTTTC
D: -; V: TRBV18; length: 17; size: -; J: TRBJ1-6; CDR3: CASSPRPASDLGSPLHF; DNA: TGTGCCAGCTCACCACGACCAGCCAGCGACCTTGGTTCACCCCTCCACTTT
D: -; V: TRBV12-3/TRBV12-4; length: 13; size: -; J: TRBJ1-2; CDR3: CASSTTGYYGYTF; DNA: TGTGCCAGCAGTACGACAGGCTACTATGGCTACACCTTC
D: TRBD1; V: TRBV3-1/TRBV3-2; length: 13; size: -; J: TRBJ1-2; CDR3: CASSHGGQDGYTF; DNA: TGTGCCAGCAGCCACGGAGGACAGGATGGCTACACCTTC
D: -; V: TRBV5-4; length: 16; size: -; J: TRBJ1-2; CDR3: CASSLGASSPRYGYTF; DNA: TGTGCCAGCAGCTTAGGGGCCTCAAGTCCCCGTTATGGCTACACCTTC
D: -; V: TRBV10-3; length: 14; size: -; J: TRBJ1-3; CDR3: CAISVGSSGNTIYF; DNA: TGTGCCATCAGTGTTGGGAGCTCTGGAAACACCATATATTTT
D: TRBD1; V: TRBV6-5; length: 13; size: -; J: TRBJ1-2; CDR3: CASSSTGTYGYTF; DNA: TGTGCCAGCAGTTCGACAGGGACTTATGGCTACACCTTC
D: -; V: TRBV30; length: 15; size: once; J: TRBJ1-1; CDR3: CAWSVLAGDSAEAFF; DNA: TGTGCCTGGAGTGTACTGGCAGGGGATTCGGCTGAAGCTTTCTTT
D: -; V: TRBV7-2; length: 11; size: -; J: TRBJ2-1; CDR3: CASSSTGRSFF; DNA: TGTGCCAGCAGCTCCACGGGTCGGAGTTTCTTC
D: TRBD2; V: TRBV15; length: 14; size: -; J: TRBJ2-1; CDR3: CATSRDGTSGGPFF; DNA: TGTGCCACCAGCAGAGATGGTACTAGCGGGGGGCCGTTCTTC
D: TRBD1; V: TRBV6-4; length: 14; size: -; J: TRBJ2-2; CDR3: CASSGTANTGELFF; DNA: TGTGCCAGCAGCGGGACAGCGAACACCGGGGAGCTGTTTTTT
D: TRBD1; V: TRBV7-2; length: 16; size: -; J: TRBJ1-2; CDR3: CASSPGGRGPSYGYTF; DNA: TGTGCCAGCAGCCCTGGGGGTAGGGGGCCGAGCTATGGCTACACCTTC
D: TRBD1; V: TRBV7-8; length: 17; size: -; J: TRBJ1-5; CDR3: CASSSLTGTASNQPQHF; DNA: TGTGCCAGCAGCTCATTAACCGGGACAGCTAGCAATCAGCCCCAGCATTTT
D: -; V: TRBV6-2/TRBV6-3; length: 14; size: -; J: TRBJ2-3; CDR3: CASSWAYSGDTQYF; DNA: TGTGCCAGCAGTTGGGCTTACTCTGGGGATACGCAGTATTTT
D: -; V: TRBV5-1; length: 14; size: -; J: TRBJ1-2; CDR3: CASSLISANYGYTF; DNA: TGCGCCAGCAGCTTGATATCCGCTAACTATGGCTACACCTTC